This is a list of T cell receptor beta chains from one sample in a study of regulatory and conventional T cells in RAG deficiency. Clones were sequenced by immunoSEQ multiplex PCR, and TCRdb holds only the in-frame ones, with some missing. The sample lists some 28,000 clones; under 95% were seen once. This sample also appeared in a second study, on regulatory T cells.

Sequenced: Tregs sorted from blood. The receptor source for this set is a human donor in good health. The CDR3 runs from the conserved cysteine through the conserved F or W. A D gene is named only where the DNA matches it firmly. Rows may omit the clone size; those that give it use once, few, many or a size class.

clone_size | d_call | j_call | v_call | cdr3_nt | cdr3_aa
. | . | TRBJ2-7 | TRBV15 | TGTGCCACCAGCAGGGACAGCTCCTACGAGCAGTACTTC | CATSRDSSYEQYF
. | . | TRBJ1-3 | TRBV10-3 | TGTGCCATCAGTGACGGGAGCTCTGGAAACACCATATATTTT | CAISDGSSGNTIYF
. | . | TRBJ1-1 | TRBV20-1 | TGCAGTGCCCCCTGGAACACTGAAGCTTTCTTT | CSAPWNTEAFF
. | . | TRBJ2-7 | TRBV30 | TGTGCCTGGAGGTGGGAAAACGAGCAGTACTTC | CAWRWENEQYF
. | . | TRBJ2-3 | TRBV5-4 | TGTGCCAGCAGCTTGGGGGGCAGGGATACGCAGTATTTT | CASSLGGRDTQYF
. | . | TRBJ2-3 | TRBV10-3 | TGTGCCATCAGTGCTAGCACAGATACGCAGTATTTT | CAISASTDTQYF
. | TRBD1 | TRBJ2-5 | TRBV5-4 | TGTGCCAGCAGCTTGGCCCGGGACAGGGTTGGTCCCCAGTACTTC | CASSLARDRVGPQYF
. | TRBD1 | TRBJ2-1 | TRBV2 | TGTGCCAGCAAGAAGGGACAGGGTGTCCACAATGAGCAGTTCTTC | CASKKGQGVHNEQFF
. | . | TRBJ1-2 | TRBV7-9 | TGTGCCAGCAGCTTAGAGGTTAACTATGGCTACACCTTC | CASSLEVNYGYTF
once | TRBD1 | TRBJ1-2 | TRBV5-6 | TGTGCCAGCAGCTTGGAGGACAGGCGCGGCTATGGCTACACCTTC | CASSLEDRRGYGYTF
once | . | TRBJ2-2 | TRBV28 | TGTGCCAGCTTGTCGACGAACACCGGGGAGCTGTTTTTT | CASLSTNTGELFF
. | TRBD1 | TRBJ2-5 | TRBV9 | TGTGCCAGCAGCCCTCACAGGGGCCCGTACCAAGAGACCCAGTACTTC | CASSPHRGPYQETQYF
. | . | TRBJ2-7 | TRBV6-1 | TGTGCCAGCAGACCTCCTATTATCTACGAGCAGTACTTC | CASRPPIIYEQYF
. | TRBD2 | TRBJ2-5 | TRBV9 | TGTGCCAGCAGGGGGAGGGGACAAGAGACCCAGTACTTC | CASRGRGQETQYF
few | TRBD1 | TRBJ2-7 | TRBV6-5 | TGTGCCAGCAGTTACGGGGACAGGGTCTACGAGCAGTACTTC | CASSYGDRVYEQYF
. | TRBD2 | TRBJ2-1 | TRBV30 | TGTGCCTGGAGCCATTTTCGATTAGCGGGGGGCAATGAGCAGTTCTTC | CAWSHFRLAGGNEQFF
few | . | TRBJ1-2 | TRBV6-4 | TGTGCCAGCAGTGGACAGGCCGGTGGTGGCTACACCTTC | CASSGQAGGGYTF
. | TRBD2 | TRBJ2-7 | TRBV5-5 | TGTGCCAGCAGCTTCGGCGCGGGAGACGTTCGTGACGAGCAGTACTTC | CASSFGAGDVRDEQYF
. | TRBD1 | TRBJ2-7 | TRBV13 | TGTGCCAGCAGCACTATAGGGGGCGCCTACGAGCAGTACTTC | CASSTIGGAYEQYF
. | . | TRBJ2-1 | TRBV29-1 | TGCAGCGTTGAAGTCTACAGGTGGTACAATGAGCAGTTCTTC | CSVEVYRWYNEQFF
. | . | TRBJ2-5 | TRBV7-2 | TGTGCCAGCAGCATACCGACAGGAGAGACCCAGTACTTC | CASSIPTGETQYF
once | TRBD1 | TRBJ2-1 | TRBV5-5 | TGTGCCAGCAGCACGGGACAGGCCATCTACAATGAGCAGTTCTTC | CASSTGQAIYNEQFF
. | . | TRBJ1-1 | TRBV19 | TGTGCCAGTAGTAGGTTCAGGGCGGCTGAAGCTTTCTTT | CASSRFRAAEAFF
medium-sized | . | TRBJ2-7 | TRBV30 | TGTGCCTGGAGTGTCAGCCCCTACCGGGTGCAGTACTTC | CAWSVSPYRVQYF
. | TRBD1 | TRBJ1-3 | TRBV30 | TGTGCCTGTCCAAAGGGGGCGTTCGGAAACACCATATATTTT | CACPKGAFGNTIYF
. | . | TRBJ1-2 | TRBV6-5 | TGTGCCAGCAGCTCCCAGGGAAATGATGGCTACACCTTC | CASSSQGNDGYTF
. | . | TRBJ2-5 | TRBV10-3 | TGTGCCGTCCGAGGCGGACAGAAACGCCAAGAGACCCAGTACTTC | CAVRGGQKRQETQYF
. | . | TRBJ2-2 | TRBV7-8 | TGTGCCAGCAGGGTCGTGAACACCGGGGAGCTGTTTTTT | CASRVVNTGELFF
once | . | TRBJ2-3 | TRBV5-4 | TGTGCCAGCAGCGAGGGTAGACAGTGGTTGGGAGATACGCAGTATTTT | CASSEGRQWLGDTQYF
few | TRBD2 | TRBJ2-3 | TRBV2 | TGTGCCAGCGGTTCGTCGGGGGGTGCAGATACGCAGTATTTT | CASGSSGGADTQYF